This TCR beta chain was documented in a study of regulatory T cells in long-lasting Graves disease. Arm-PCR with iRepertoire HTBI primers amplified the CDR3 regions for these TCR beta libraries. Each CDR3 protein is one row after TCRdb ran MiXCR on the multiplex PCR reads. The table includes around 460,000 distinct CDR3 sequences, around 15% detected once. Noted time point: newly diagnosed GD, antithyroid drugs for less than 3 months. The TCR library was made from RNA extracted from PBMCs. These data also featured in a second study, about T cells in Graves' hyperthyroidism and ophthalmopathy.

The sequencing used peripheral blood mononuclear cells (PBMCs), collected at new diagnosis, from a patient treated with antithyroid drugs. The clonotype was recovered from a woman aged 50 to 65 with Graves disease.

CDR3 DNA sequence: TGTGCCAGCAGTTTAGAAGCCAGGGGGCTGGAGGCCCAGTACTTC. Its translation: CASSLEARGLEAQYF. V is TRBV12-3 or TRBV12-4 and J is TRBJ2-5, with 8 positions matching TRBD1. The CDR3 totals 15 residues. Germline trimming cut 1 base from V and 9 bases from J; bases unmatched to any gene: 10.